These 27 T cell receptor beta chains were sequenced from one sample in a study of T cell repertoires in cytomegalovirus infection. TCRdb redid the calling of the reads with MiXCR, one entry per CDR3 protein. Of about 200,000 distinct CDR3 sequences in the sample, approximately 9.6% are singletons; the top ten hold about 4.6%. What was sequenced was PBMCs. The receptors originated from a human donor in good health (CMV status not recorded). Some clones in this sample may be carry-over from other donors' samples.

The sample holds a few counts of this clonotype. This sequence joins TRBV9 and TRBJ1-2, with D hard to call. With 3 bases removed from V and 2 bases from J, the gap between germline ends came to 11 bases. CDR3 size: 14 residues. Germline CDR1 and CDR2: SGDLS and YYNGEE. The CDR3 reads CASSAHSTNYGYTF. The CDR3 coding sequence is TGTGCCAGCAGCGCCCACAGTACAAACTATGGCTACACCTTC.

This clonotype occurred a few times. J is TRBJ2-7 and V is TRBV24-1; 11 bases align to TRBD1. This CDR3 has 16 amino acids. Germline V gene data show CDR1 as KGHDR and CDR2 as SFDVKD. V lost 7 bases and J lost 0; bases outside the gene matches: 7. CDR3 residues: CATRGSDRGLSYEQYF. The CDR3 bases are TGTGCCACCAGGGGATCGGACAGGGGGCTCTCCTACGAGCAGTACTTC.

This chain joins TRBV7-2 and TRBJ2-1; 10 bases map to TRBD2. CDR1 is SGHTA and CDR2 is FQGNSA in the germline V gene. CDR3 length equals 14 residues. V shed 4 bases and J 7 bases; nucleotides not matched to a gene: 4. CDR3 bases: TGTGCCAGCAGCTCAGCGGGGGGGCTTAATGAGCAGTTCTTC. Translated, it gives CASSSAGGLNEQFF.

There are many counts of this clonotype. V is TRBV7-2 and J is TRBJ2-7, with 8 bases aligning to TRBD1. The CDR3 loop spans 16 amino acids. CDR1 and CDR2 from the germline V gene are SGHTA and FQGNSA. The trim removed 2 bases at V and 1 base at J, leaving 7 bases unmatched. The CDR3: CASSLLARTGSYEQYF. CDR3 DNA: TGTGCCAGCAGCTTACTAGCGCGGACAGGGTCCTACGAGCAGTACTTC.

This clonotype was observed a few times. V usage is TRBV28 and J usage is TRBJ2-3, with 8 bases lining up with TRBD1. CDR1 is MDHEN and CDR2 is SYDVKM in the germline V gene. Trimming at V came to 6 bases and at J to 1 base, leaving 9 bases not matched to a gene. This CDR3 is 16 amino acids long. CDR3 residues: CASSSHTGGGTDTQYF. DNA for the CDR3: TGTGCCAGCAGCTCACACACAGGGGGTGGCACAGATACGCAGTATTTT.

The gene calls are TRBV14 and TRBJ2-1; no clear D. V lost 0 bases to trimming and J lost 6 bases, with 6 bases between them. The germline CDR1 and CDR2 sequences are SGHDN and FVKESK. The CDR3 runs to 13 residues. The CDR3 DNA reads as TGTGCCAGCAGCCAAGATCGACTCAATGAGCAGTTCTTC. Translating it yields CASSQDRLNEQFF.

This clonotype was detected ten times or more. The chain carries TRBV6-2 or TRBV6-3 and TRBJ2-2; D gene ambiguous. The CDR3 consists of 14 residues. Germline CDR1 is MNHEY and CDR2 is SVGEGT. The V and J ends lost 6 bases and 2 bases respectively, with 10 bases between them. The CDR3 sequence is CASRFMLNTGELFF. DNA of the CDR3: TGTGCCAGCAGGTTTATGCTCAACACCGGGGAGCTGTTTTTT.

This clonotype was recorded many times. V usage is TRBV7-2 and J usage is TRBJ2-1; tentative D call: TRBD1 (6 bases). The CDR3 is made up of 15 amino acids. Per germline, CDR1 SGHTA and CDR2 FQGNSA. Trimming left V 5 bases short and J 4 bases short, with 15 bases between. The CDR3 protein is CASSQRGGQYNEQFF. The CDR3 region has the DNA TGTGCCAGCAGCCAAAGGGGTGGACAGTACAATGAGCAGTTCTTC.

This clonotype was seen at least ten times. This chain connects TRBV7-3 to TRBJ1-1, with D hard to call. CDR1 and CDR2 (germline): SGHTA, FQGTGA. V dropped 5 bases and J dropped 1 base, with 11 bases sitting between them. This CDR3 contains 14 residues. CDR3 amino acids: CASSPARSNTEAFF. The CDR3 bases are TGTGCCAGCAGCCCCGCGCGCTCGAACACTGAAGCTTTCTTT.

This chain uses TRBV18 with TRBJ2-1; 10 bases are a match to TRBD1. CDR3 length: 16 residues. The V gene end was trimmed by 1 base and the J gene end by 6 bases; junction bases not matched to a gene: 6. CDR1 is KGHSH and CDR2 is LQKENI in the germline V gene. The DNA for the CDR3 is TGTGCCAGCTCACCACTCGGACAGGGGGAAGCCAATGAGCAGTTCTTC. It codes for CASSPLGQGEANEQFF.

The table lists this clonotype with many counts. The chain has TRBV7-2 and TRBJ1-5, with D hard to call. Germline V gene lookup returns CDR1 SGHTA and CDR2 FQGNSA. The CDR3 runs to 13 residues. V lost 5 bases and J lost 0, with 5 bases in between. The CDR3 region has the DNA TGTGCCAGCAGCATAAATAGCAATCAGCCCCAGCATTTT. Its translation is CASSINSNQPQHF.

This clonotype has at least ten counts. The chain joins TRBV28 to TRBJ1-1; D might be TRBD1 (5 bases). The ends were cut back, 2 bases at V and 5 bases at J, with 15 bases in the middle. The length of the CDR3 is 15 residues. The germline gives CDR1 MDHEN, CDR2 SYDVKM. The CDR3 sequence: CASSLVPGAGTEAFF. The CDR3 DNA sequence: TGTGCCAGCAGTTTAGTTCCCGGGGCAGGGACTGAAGCTTTCTTT.

There are many counts of this clonotype. The rearrangement uses TRBV28 and TRBJ2-5; 7 bases are shared with TRBD2. This CDR3 is built from 15 residues. V was pared by 5 bases and J by 6 bases, with 12 bases of the junction left unmatched. The germline V gene encodes CDR1 MDHEN and CDR2 SYDVKM. This CDR3 reads CASSTLAGVEKTQYF. As DNA, the CDR3 is TGTGCCAGCAGTACTCTCGCGGGAGTCGAGAAGACCCAGTACTTC.

This clonotype was seen only a few times. The V and J genes are TRBV4-2 and TRBJ2-3; 11 bases are a match to TRBD2. The CDR3 length is 20 residues. Germline trimming cut 4 bases from V and 5 bases from J; bases unmatched to any gene: 20. Germline V gives CDR1 LGHNA, CDR2 YNFKEQ. The DNA for the CDR3 is TGTGCCAGCAGCCCAACCGAAACTAGCGGGAGTGGGGGGCAGAAAGATACGCAGTATTTT. Residues: CASSPTETSGSGGQKDTQYF.

The chain joins TRBV28 to TRBJ1-5, with D perhaps matching TRBD1 (6 bases). The CDR3 is made up of 14 amino acids. V was cut by 6 bases and J by 7 bases, with 16 bases left in between. Germline V gene lookup returns CDR1 MDHEN and CDR2 SYDVKM. As DNA, the CDR3 is TGTGCCAGCAGCGAGGGGGATAGGACCCAGCCCCAGCATTTT. Encoded protein: CASSEGDRTQPQHF.

This clonotype was observed many times. The chain is built from TRBV7-9 and TRBJ2-6; perhaps TRBD2 as D (5 bases). The CDR3 consists of 17 residues. Germline loops: CDR1 SEHNR, CDR2 FQNEAQ (reference sequence). Trimming shortened V by 3 bases and J by 2 bases, and 14 bases separated the two germline ends. CDR3 coding DNA: TGTGCCAGCAGCTTTGGACGGACTGATGCTGGGGCCAACGTCCTGACTTTC. Its protein product is CASSFGRTDAGANVLTF.

This clonotype was observed at least ten times. This rearrangement joins TRBV28 to TRBJ2-7; possible D gene TRBD1, 6 bases. Trimming took off 5 bases at V and 2 bases at J, with 22 bases between the two ends. Looked up from germline, CDR1 is MDHEN and CDR2 is SYDVKM. This CDR3 spans 17 amino acids. CDR3 nucleotides: TGTGCCAGCAGTCTCTCTCCGGGACACCAAAGGGCCTACGAGCAGTACTTC. Translated: CASSLSPGHQRAYEQYF.

This clonotype was observed a few times. The rearrangement links TRBV4-2 to TRBJ2-1; 11 positions agree with TRBD2. The CDR3 extends over 16 amino acids. V shed 0 bases and J 3 bases; nucleotides not matched to a gene: 1. The germline V gene encodes CDR1 LGHNA and CDR2 YNFKEQ. The CDR3: CASSQEGLADYNEQFF. CDR3 nucleotide sequence: TGTGCCAGCAGCCAAGAGGGACTAGCGGACTACAATGAGCAGTTCTTC.

This clonotype was picked up many times. The V and J genes are TRBV28 and TRBJ2-5; maybe TRBD1 (6 bases). The germline V gene has CDR1 MDHEN and CDR2 SYDVKM. This CDR3 spans 16 amino acids. V lost 1 base, J lost 1 base, and 13 bases lay in between. The CDR3 bases are TGTGCCAGCAGTTTATTGGACAGCAGTCCCCAAGAGACCCAGTACTTC. Amino acid sequence: CASSLLDSSPQETQYF. The whole variable domain, filled in from reference TRBV28 and TRBJ2-5, reads DVKVTQSSRYLVKRTGEKVFLECVQDMDHENMFWYRQDPGLGLRLIYFSYDVKMKEKGDIPEGYSVSREKKERFSLILESASTNQTSMYLCASSLLDSSPQETQYFGPGTRLLVL.

The chain has TRBV4-3 and TRBJ1-2; D uncertain. The V end lost 1 base, the J end lost 8 bases, and 11 bases lay between the germline ends. Germline V CDR1 and CDR2: LGHNA, YSLEER. This CDR3 is built from 13 residues. In nucleotides, the CDR3 is TGCGCCAGCAGCCAAGGAAGGAGGGCGGGCTACACCTTC. Translating it yields CASSQGRRAGYTF.

The CDR3 DNA is TGTGCCAGCAGCGTACTCGGTGAAAAACTGTTTTTT. This codes for CASSVLGEKLFF. V and J are TRBV4-2 and TRBJ1-4; D is unresolved. Germline CDR1 and CDR2: LGHNA and YNFKEQ. CDR3 size: 12 residues. V lost 5 bases to trimming and J lost 7 bases, with 8 bases between them.

This clonotype was recorded many times. The V gene is TRBV12-3 or TRBV12-4, the J gene TRBJ2-5; 8 bases align to TRBD2. The J segment lost 5 bases and the V segment lost 3 bases, leaving 5 bases of the junction unmatched. The CDR3 is 14 residues long. In DNA form, the CDR3 reads TGTGCCAGCAGTTTGGGGCGGGGGGACGAGACCCAGTACTTC. This translates into CASSLGRGDETQYF.

In its sample, this clonotype was seen a few times. The chain links TRBV5-1 to TRBJ1-2; 8 positions match TRBD1. With V trimmed by 0 bases and J by 6 bases, 1 base remained unmatched. Per the germline V gene, CDR1 is SGHRS and CDR2 is YFSETQ. The CDR3 is 13 amino acids. DNA of the CDR3: TGCGCCAGCAGCTTGGTGGGACAGGATGGCTACACCTTC. It codes for CASSLVGQDGYTF.

The chain joins TRBV27 to TRBJ2-7; 8 bases match TRBD2. The CDR3 extends over 15 amino acids. Germline CDR1 reads MNHEY; CDR2 reads SMNVEV (reference sequence). Trimming at V came to 2 bases and at J to 1 base, leaving 4 bases not matched to a gene. The CDR3 DNA is TGTGCCAGCAGTTTACGCGGCGGGGGGTCCTACGAGCAGTACTTC. Translated, it gives CASSLRGGGSYEQYF.

This clonotype appeared a few times. This chain uses TRBV6-2 or TRBV6-3 with TRBJ2-7; possible D gene TRBD1, 5 bases. V lost 6 bases and J 3 bases, leaving 15 bases between the germline ends. The CDR3 loop spans 14 amino acids. CDR1 and CDR2 from the germline V gene are MNHEY and SVGEGT. Here the CDR3 DNA reads TGTGCCAGCAGAAGAGACAGCGTAATCTACGAGCAGTACTTC. Translating it yields CASRRDSVIYEQYF.

This clonotype was picked up a small number of times. The rearrangement links TRBV19 to TRBJ2-1, with D perhaps TRBD2 (6 bases). V dropped 1 base and J dropped 3 bases, with 7 bases sitting between them. CDR3 length equals 14 residues. The germline CDR1 and CDR2 sequences are LNHDA and SQIVND (reference sequence). Here the CDR3 reads CASSIGGNYNEQFF. The CDR3 DNA sequence: TGTGCCAGTAGTATAGGCGGGAACTACAATGAGCAGTTCTTC.

This clonotype was seen ten or more times. J is TRBJ2-1 and V is TRBV24-1; D call uncertain. There are 15 residues in the CDR3. Trimming stripped 1 base from V and 0 bases from J, with 6 bases between. Germline loops: CDR1 KGHDR, CDR2 SFDVKD. This CDR3 reads CATSDLRGSYNEQFF. CDR3 nucleotides: TGTGCCACCAGTGATTTACGCGGCTCCTACAATGAGCAGTTCTTC.